The 20 T cell receptor beta chains listed next were all sequenced from one sample in a study of cytomegalovirus exposure and HLA in healthy donors. 13 Jbeta primers and 60 Vbeta primers were used for the PCR. The assay was immunoSEQ multiplex PCR, and TCRdb's table has in-frame clones only and misses some. The data contain some 110,000 clones, 70% of them singletons. Sequenced material: PBMCs. The receptors were gathered from a man younger than 45 in good health and CMV-seropositive.

The J gene is TRBJ1-1, the V gene TRBV28, with 7 bases fitting TRBD1. The CDR3 has 16 amino acids. Germline CDR1 MDHEN, CDR2 SYDVKM. V trimming: 1 base; J trimming: 5 bases; junction bases outside the gene matches: 10. DNA for the CDR3: TGTGCCAGCAGTTTATCTCTAGGGGGCGGCGTTACTGAAGCTTTCTTT. This encodes CASSLSLGGGVTEAFF.

The chain is built from TRBV5-1 and TRBJ2-5, with 9 bases matching TRBD2. V was clipped by 4 bases and J by 4 bases; unmatched bases: 8. The CDR3 extends over 15 amino acids. Germline V gene lookup returns CDR1 SGHRS and CDR2 YFSETQ. For the CDR3, the DNA is TGCGCCAGCAGCGATCGCGGCGGGAGGGGAGAGACCCAGTACTTC. Its protein product is CASSDRGGRGETQYF.

The chain combines TRBV5-6 with TRBJ2-7; the match to TRBD2 covers 10 bases. This CDR3 contains 13 residues. Germline V gene data show CDR1 as SGHDT and CDR2 as YYEEEE. V gave up 3 bases and J gave up 4 bases; unmatched junction bases: 1. The CDR3 DNA is TGTGCCAGCAGCTCGACTAGCGGGTACGAGCAGTACGTC. Its protein is CASSSTSGYEQYV.

The V call is TRBV5-6, the J call TRBJ2-1; TRBD1 agrees at 9 bases. This CDR3 is 16 amino acids long. Germline CDR1 is SGHDT and CDR2 is YYEEEE. The ends lost 2 bases at V and 3 bases at J; junction bases unmatched: 6. The CDR3 region is CASSFGTGKVYNEQFF. The CDR3 DNA is TGTGCCAGCAGCTTTGGGACAGGGAAAGTCTACAATGAGCAGTTCTTC.

The chain combines TRBV9 with TRBJ2-2, with 11 positions matching TRBD1. V was pared by 3 bases and J by 2 bases, with 6 bases of the junction left unmatched. There are 17 residues in the CDR3. The germline gives CDR1 SGDLS, CDR2 YYNGEE. This chain's CDR3 is CASSAPGTGGNTGELFF. CDR3 bases: TGTGCCAGCAGCGCCCCCGGGACAGGGGGTAACACCGGGGAGCTGTTTTTT.

V and J are TRBV18 and TRBJ2-1; 16 nucleotides align to TRBD2. V was clipped by 1 base and J by 9 bases; unmatched bases: 6. The CDR3 runs 17 residues. Germline values: CDR1 KGHSH, CDR2 LQKENI. The CDR3 coding sequence is TGTGCCAGCTCACCACGGGGACTAGCGGGGGGGCCTGGTGAGCAGTTCTTC. Translating gives CASSPRGLAGGPGEQFF.

J is TRBJ2-1 and V is TRBV5-4, with TRBD1 as a possible D gene (6 bases). V was shortened by 3 bases and J by 7 bases, with 14 bases between the two germline ends. Per germline, CDR1 SGHNT and CDR2 YYREEE (reference sequence). This CDR3 is 14 amino acids long. CDR3 loop: CASSSFAGTNEQFF. In DNA, the CDR3 is TGTGCCAGCAGCTCTTTCGCAGGGACAAATGAGCAGTTCTTC. The full variable domain, with the rest looked up from reference TRBV5-4 and TRBJ2-1, is ETGVTQSPTHLIKTRGQQVTLRCSSQSGHNTVSWYQQALGQGPQFIFQYYREEENGRGNFPPRFSGLQFPNYSSELNVNALELDDSALYLCASSSFAGTNEQFFGPGTRLTVL.

This clone appeared a single time. The rearrangement uses TRBV15 and TRBJ1-4; D uncertain. V lost 4 bases and J lost 0, with 6 bases in between. The CDR3 covers 14 residues. Germline CDR1 and CDR2: LNHNV and YYDKDF (reference sequence). CDR3 sequence reads: CATSKTATNEKLFF. The DNA of the CDR3 is TGTGCCACCAGCAAAACGGCAACTAATGAAAAACTGTTTTTT.

The count of this clone is one. This rearrangement joins TRBV10-2 to TRBJ1-1; no firm D call. The CDR3 spans 14 residues. With 7 bases removed from V and 0 bases from J, the gap between germline ends came to 12 bases. Germline assignment: CDR1 WSHSY and CDR2 SAAADI. The CDR3 sequence: CASKEWAMNTEAFF. CDR3 DNA sequence: TGCGCCAGCAAAGAGTGGGCTATGAACACTGAAGCTTTCTTT.

The chain links TRBV5-1 to TRBJ1-2; maybe TRBD1 (6 bases). The germline V gene has CDR1 SGHRS and CDR2 YFSETQ. V was pared by 3 bases and J by 3 bases, with 36 bases between. The CDR3 is 22 amino acids. The CDR3 DNA reads as TGCGCCAGCAGCTCGCAGGACCCACAGGTATTGGGGGCCGACGTACTATACTATGGCTACACCTTC. Its protein product is CASSSQDPQVLGADVLYYGYTF.

The V gene is TRBV9, the J gene TRBJ1-4; D might be TRBD1 (6 bases). V was pared by 3 bases and J by 8 bases, with 23 bases between. The V gene's germline CDR1 is SGDLS and CDR2 YYNGEE. CDR3 length: 17 amino acids. CDR3 nucleotide sequence: TGTGCCAGCAGCGCCCTTGCCGGGGGGCAATTAGGGGAAAAACTGTTTTTT. This gives the protein CASSALAGGQLGEKLFF.

CDR3 coding DNA: TGTGCCAGCAGTGAACAGCGGGAGGAGGAAAATGAGCAGTTCTTC. This sequence encodes CASSEQREEENEQFF. This chain joins TRBV6-4 and TRBJ2-1, with 9 positions matching TRBD2. This CDR3 is 15 amino acids long. V gave up 3 bases and J gave up 7 bases; unmatched junction bases: 7. Looked up from germline, CDR1 is MRHNA and CDR2 is SNTAGT.

The CDR3 sequence: CASSPRQGVHEAFF. CDR3 sequence (DNA): TGTGCCAGCAGCCCACGACAGGGGGTACATGAAGCTTTCTTT. This chain uses TRBV14 with TRBJ1-1; 9 bases map to TRBD1. Germline assignment: CDR1 SGHDN and CDR2 FVKESK. The CDR3 is made up of 14 amino acids. Trimming removed 4 bases from V and 7 bases from J; junction bases left unmatched: 7.

This rearrangement joins TRBV6-1 to TRBJ1-5; unclear D gene. The CDR3 consists of 14 residues. V was clipped by 9 bases and J by 2 bases, with 14 bases between them. Germline CDR1 reads MNHNS; CDR2 reads SASEGT. CDR3 loop: CASSTTAGNQPQHF. The CDR3 DNA sequence: TGTGCCAGTTCCACTACCGCGGGCAATCAGCCCCAGCATTTT.

This clone was counted a few times. This sequence joins TRBV4-1 and TRBJ2-7; tentative D call: TRBD1 (5 bases). CDR3 size: 14 residues. The V gene lost 0 bases and the J gene lost 5 bases, with 11 bases spanning the gap. Looked up from germline, CDR1 is MGHRA and CDR2 is YSYEKL. The CDR3 DNA is TGCGCCAGCAGCCAAGACGCAGGGCCTAACGAGCAGTACTTC. It is translated as CASSQDAGPNEQYF.

The DNA for the CDR3 is TGTGCCAGCAGCTCCGGTGAGGGTCAGCCCCAGCATTTT. This codes for CASSSGEGQPQHF. V and J are TRBV7-9 and TRBJ1-5; unclear D gene. The germline V and J ends were trimmed by 4 bases and 6 bases, with 10 bases remaining between them. CDR1 SEHNR and CDR2 FQNEAQ come from the germline V gene (reference sequence). This CDR3 contains 13 residues.

There are a few counts of this clone. The V call is TRBV4-1, the J call TRBJ2-5; 13 positions match TRBD2. The CDR3 covers 16 residues. V lost 5 bases to trimming and J lost 2 bases; unmatched junction nucleotides: 5. Germline CDR1 and CDR2: MGHRA and YSYEKL. The CDR3 protein is CASSSTGLAGQETQYF. In DNA form, the CDR3 reads TGCGCCAGCAGCTCCACGGGACTAGCGGGACAAGAGACCCAGTACTTC.

The chain joins TRBV15 to TRBJ1-4; possible D gene TRBD1, 5 bases. Trimming took 5 bases from V and 6 from J, leaving 22 bases between them. The CDR3 loop spans 17 amino acids. Germline CDR1 is LNHNV and CDR2 is YYDKDF (reference sequence). This CDR3 reads CATSRRVHTGGDEKLFF. The DNA for the CDR3 is TGTGCCACCAGCCGTCGTGTACACACGGGAGGGGATGAAAAACTGTTTTTT.

The rearrangement joins TRBV28 to TRBJ1-1; the D gene is possibly TRBD1 (6 bases). Trimming took 2 bases from V and 4 from J, leaving 11 bases between them. The length of the CDR3 is 14 residues. The germline gives CDR1 MDHEN, CDR2 SYDVKM. In DNA, the CDR3 is TGTGCCAGCAGTTTAAGAGGGGGGGCCACTGAAGCTTTCTTT. It encodes CASSLRGGATEAFF.

This chain links TRBV5-1 with TRBJ2-2; tentative D call: TRBD2 (5 bases). The CDR3 consists of 13 residues. V gave up 0 bases and J gave up 7 bases, with 7 bases separating them. The germline gives CDR1 SGHRS, CDR2 YFSETQ. CDR3 sequence reads: CASSLGGFGELFF. The CDR3 bases are TGCGCCAGCAGCTTGGGAGGGTTCGGGGAGCTGTTTTTT.